This note documents a single T cell receptor (beta chain) sequence. This entry is derived from a study of blood T cell repertoires in COVID-19. The protocol was immunoSEQ multiplex PCR, while the TCRdb copy is restricted to in-frame clones and leaves out a portion. The sample includes around 270,000 clones, approximately 89% seen only once; the top ten take about 9.2%. Trimming cost V 1 base and J 7 bases, with 5 bases left between them. The CDR3 is made up of 11 amino acids. The rearrangement joins TRBV12-3 or TRBV12-4 to TRBJ2-7, with a weak D call TRBD2 (5 bases). Source material: peripheral blood. The receptor was isolated from a man aged 40-49 years who had recovered from COVID-19. The CDR3 reads CASSLGTEQYF. The CDR3 region has the DNA TGTGCCAGCAGTTTAGGGACTGAGCAGTACTTC.